This T cell receptor (beta chain) was profiled in a study of multiple sclerosis patients with progressive multifocal leukoencephalopathy. TCRdb's copy holds only in-frame clones and misses some; the assay was immunoSEQ multiplex PCR. The sample includes about 33,000 clones, roughly nine tenths seen only once; the top ten take 3% to 3.5%. Germline CDR1 reads SGHDT; CDR2 reads YYEEEE. Trimming took off 0 bases at V and 1 base at J, with 5 bases between the two ends. This CDR3 comprises 13 residues. Time point denoted: time of PML onset. The input for sequencing was PBMCs, taken from a patient treated with natalizumab. This receptor was obtained from a human donor with progressive multifocal leukoencephalopathy. The J gene is TRBJ2-7, the V gene TRBV5-6; D uncertain. CDR3 loop: CASSLGSSYEQYF. CDR3 nucleotides: TGTGCCAGCAGCTTGGGCAGTTCCTACGAGCAGTACTTC. Complete variable domain (other parts from reference TRBV5-6 and TRBJ2-7): DAGVTQSPTHLIKTRGQQVTLRCSPKSGHDTVSWYQQALGQGPQFIFQYYEEEERQRGNFPDRFSGHQFPNYSSELNVNALLLGDSALYLCASSLGSSYEQYFGPGTRLTVT.